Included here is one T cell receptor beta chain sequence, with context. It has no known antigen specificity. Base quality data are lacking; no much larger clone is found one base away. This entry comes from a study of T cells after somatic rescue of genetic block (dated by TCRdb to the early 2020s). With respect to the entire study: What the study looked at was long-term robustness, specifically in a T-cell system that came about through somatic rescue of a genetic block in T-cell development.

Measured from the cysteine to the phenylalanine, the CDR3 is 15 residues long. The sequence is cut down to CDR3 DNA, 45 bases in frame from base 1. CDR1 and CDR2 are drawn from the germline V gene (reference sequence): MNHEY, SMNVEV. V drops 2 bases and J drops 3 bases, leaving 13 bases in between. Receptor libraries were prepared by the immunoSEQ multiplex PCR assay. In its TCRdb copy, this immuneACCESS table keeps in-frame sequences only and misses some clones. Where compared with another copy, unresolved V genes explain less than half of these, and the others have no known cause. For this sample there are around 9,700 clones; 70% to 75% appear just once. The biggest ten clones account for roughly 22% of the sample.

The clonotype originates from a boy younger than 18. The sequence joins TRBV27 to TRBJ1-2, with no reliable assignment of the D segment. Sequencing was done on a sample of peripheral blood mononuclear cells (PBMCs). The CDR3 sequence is CASSLIGVADYGYTF. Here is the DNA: TGTGCCAGCAGTTTAATCGGGGTGGCGGACTATGGCTACACCTTC.